Below are 20 T cell receptor beta chains sequenced from a single sample in a study of blood T cells in healthy people across ages. A J-beta primer mix and a sample-barcoded 5' primer were used in a second PCR of about 7 to 12 cycles. TCRdb called the 5' RACE reads again in MiXCR, with one record for every CDR3 protein. This sample has about 1.8 million distinct CDR3 sequences, with 49% found just once. The source material was blood. The source of these receptors is a woman between 40 and 55 years old in good health.

The rearrangement joins TRBV5-1 to TRBJ2-6; weak D call: TRBD2 (5 bases). CDR1 SGHRS and CDR2 YFSETQ come from the germline V gene. With 5 bases removed from V and 2 bases from J, the gap between germline ends came to 11 bases. The CDR3 totals 15 residues. CDR3: CASSPWRTGANVLTF. CDR3 coding DNA: TGCGCCAGCAGTCCGTGGAGGACTGGGGCCAACGTCCTGACTTTC.

The genes are TRBV19 and TRBJ1-6; 8 bases map to TRBD1. With 7 bases clipped from V and 2 bases from J, the junction kept 7 bases outside the gene matches. From germline, CDR1 is LNHDA and CDR2 SQIVND (reference sequence). The CDR3 runs 16 residues. In DNA, the CDR3 is TGTGCCAGTAAGAGACAGGGGAACGCCTATAATTCACCCCTCCACTTT. It is translated as CASKRQGNAYNSPLHF.

Only a few counts were recorded for this clonotype. V gene TRBV7-9 combines with J gene TRBJ1-2, with a possible D match to TRBD1 (6 bases). Looked up from germline, CDR1 is SEHNR and CDR2 is FQNEAQ (reference sequence). This CDR3 spans 16 amino acids. V was cut by 2 bases and J by 3 bases, with 16 bases left in between. The CDR3 DNA follows: TGTGCCAGCAGCTTACGCGCTACAGGGATTGACTATGGCTACACCTTC. Protein sequence: CASSLRATGIDYGYTF.

The sample holds a few counts of this clonotype. The V and J genes are TRBV20-1 and TRBJ2-5; TRBD2 agrees at 10 bases. The V gene's germline CDR1 is DFQATT and CDR2 SNEGSKA (reference sequence). V was pared by 0 bases and J by 2 bases, with 12 bases of the junction left unmatched. CDR3 length: 18 amino acids. CDR3 in DNA: TGCAGTGCTAGAGAGTGGGCTAGCGGGGGCTACTCACAAGAGACCCAGTACTTC. It encodes CSAREWASGGYSQETQYF.

The chain links TRBV7-9 to TRBJ2-7; the D gene is possibly TRBD2 (6 bases). The CDR3 sequence is 14 residues long. CDR1 is SEHNR and CDR2 is FQNEAQ in the germline V gene (reference sequence). Between the trimmed V and J ends, which lost 11 bases and 0 bases, there was a span of 17 bases. CDR3 in amino acids: CAASGTDDSYEQYF. The CDR3 DNA sequence: TGTGCCGCCTCAGGGACTGACGACTCCTACGAGCAGTACTTC.

This chain joins TRBV6-1 and TRBJ2-1; 12 bases align to TRBD1. After removal of 5 bases from V and 3 bases from J, the junction contained 17 bases not matched to a gene. CDR3 length equals 20 residues. Germline V CDR1 and CDR2: MNHNS, SASEGT. The CDR3 loop is CASSPGDRGRGTSHYNEQFF. The CDR3 nucleotides are TGTGCCAGCAGTCCCGGGGACAGGGGGCGAGGGACTAGTCACTACAATGAGCAGTTCTTC.

J is TRBJ2-7 and V is TRBV24-1; weak D call: TRBD1 (6 bases). The germline V and J ends were trimmed by 4 bases and 5 bases, with 14 bases remaining between them. Germline-derived CDR1 and CDR2 are KGHDR and SFDVKD. The CDR3 has 14 residues. In DNA form, the CDR3 reads TGTGCCACCAGTGACCCCACAGGGAGCCACGAGCAGTACTTC. Residues: CATSDPTGSHEQYF.

The chain links TRBV4-3 to TRBJ1-1, with TRBD1 as a possible D gene (5 bases). The CDR3 totals 14 residues. Germline V gives CDR1 LGHNA, CDR2 YSLEER. Trimming stripped 7 bases from V and 1 base from J, with 13 bases between. The CDR3: CASTLGRANTEAFF. The CDR3, as DNA: TGCGCCAGCACGTTGGGGCGGGCGAACACTGAAGCTTTCTTT.

The rearrangement uses TRBV21-1 and TRBJ2-5; the table's D call of TRBD1 was not tested on the DNA. TRBV21-1 is listed as a pseudogene. There are 16 residues in the CDR3. CDR3: CASSNCLAPTWETQYF. Written as DNA, the CDR3 is TGTGCCAGCAGCAATTGTTTGGCGCCTACCTGGGAGACCCAGTACTTC.

This chain joins TRBV2 and TRBJ1-4; TRBD1 is a possible D gene (6 bases). V gave up 11 bases and J gave up 2 bases, with 12 bases separating them. CDR3 length: 13 amino acids. Germline-derived CDR1 and CDR2 are SNHLY and FYNNEI. The CDR3, as DNA: TGTGCCGGGGGGGCCAGGACTAATGAAAAACTGTTTTTT. It specifies CAGGARTNEKLFF.

The chain employs TRBV11-2 and TRBJ2-7, with no clear D. Trimming left V 5 bases short and J 4 bases short, with 12 bases between. CDR3 length equals 13 residues. In germline, CDR1 is SGHAT, CDR2 FQNNGV. The CDR3: CASSPKGRYEQYF. CDR3 DNA: TGTGCCAGCAGCCCTAAGGGCCGATACGAGCAGTACTTC.

This clonotype turned up a few times. The chain has TRBV29-1 and TRBJ2-1; D is undetermined. V was shortened by 7 bases and J by 6 bases, with 13 bases between the two germline ends. This CDR3 comprises 12 residues. Germline CDR1 and CDR2: SQVTM and ANQGSEA. The CDR3 sequence is CSAQVGPNEQFF. For the CDR3, the DNA is TGCAGCGCCCAAGTCGGTCCCAATGAGCAGTTCTTC.

This clonotype was observed a few times. The chain couples TRBV4-2 to TRBJ2-1; 7 nucleotides match TRBD2. After removal of 3 bases from V and 0 bases from J, the junction contained 11 bases not matched to a gene. This CDR3 is 18 amino acids long. Per germline, CDR1 LGHNA and CDR2 YNFKEQ. The CDR3 DNA sequence: TGTGCCAGCAGCCAGTTTGCTACGAAGCGGGACTCCTACAATGAGCAGTTCTTC. It is translated as CASSQFATKRDSYNEQFF.

The chain joins TRBV28 to TRBJ2-1, with 8 bases fitting TRBD2. The trim removed 6 bases at V and 1 base at J, leaving 11 bases unmatched. Germline assignment: CDR1 MDHEN and CDR2 SYDVKM. This CDR3 is 17 amino acids long. CDR3 sequence reads: CASSYARGGGSYNEQFF. In nucleotides, the CDR3 is TGTGCCAGCAGCTATGCCCGGGGCGGGGGGTCCTACAATGAGCAGTTCTTC.

This rearrangement joins TRBV7-3 to TRBJ2-7; D is possibly TRBD1 or TRBD2 (5 bases each). The DNA end lines up better with TRBJ2-4; the J call may be wrong. The germline V gene encodes CDR1 SGHTA and CDR2 FQGTGA. The CDR3 sequence is 18 residues long. The DNA for the CDR3 is TGTGCCAGCAGCCTCAATCGGGACGAGGGGTCATTGGAGAACATTCAGTACTTC. Translation gives CASSLNRDEGSLENIQYF.

Only one count was recorded for this clonotype. This sequence joins TRBV4-2 and TRBJ1-4; TRBD1 is a possible D gene (5 bases). The ends were cut back, 0 bases at V and 8 bases at J, with 19 bases in the middle. The CDR3 runs 17 residues. The germline V gene encodes CDR1 LGHNA and CDR2 YNFKEQ. CDR3 loop: CASSQDVWRGFKEKLFF. The DNA for the CDR3 is TGTGCCAGCAGCCAAGACGTCTGGAGGGGTTTCAAAGAAAAACTGTTTTTT.

This clonotype was picked up a small number of times. The rearrangement links TRBV7-9 to TRBJ1-4; TRBD1 matches at 8 bases. From germline, CDR1 is SEHNR and CDR2 FQNEAQ (reference sequence). The CDR3 loop spans 14 amino acids. The ends lost 3 bases at V and 6 bases at J; junction bases unmatched: 3. The CDR3 is CASSFGQGDEKLFF. The DNA for the CDR3 is TGTGCCAGCAGCTTTGGACAGGGTGATGAAAAACTGTTTTTT.

J is TRBJ1-4 and V is TRBV16, with D unclear. Germline loops: CDR1 KGHSY, CDR2 FQNENV. V was cut by 3 bases and J by 8 bases, with 13 bases left in between. This CDR3 spans 14 amino acids. Here the CDR3 reads CASSQGSGKEKLFF. The CDR3 DNA is TGTGCCAGCAGCCAGGGGTCCGGAAAGGAAAAACTGTTTTTT. The full variable domain, with the rest looked up from reference TRBV16 and TRBJ1-4, is GEEVAQTPKHLVRGEGQKAKLYCAPIKGHSYVFWYQQVLKNEFKFLISFQNENVFDETGMPKERFSAKCLPNSPCSLEIQATKLEDSAVYFCASSQGSGKEKLFFGSGTQLSVL.

The CDR3, as DNA: TGTGCCAGCAGTGAACCCCCGGGACAGGGATGGGAGCAGTACTTC. Its translation: CASSEPPGQGWEQYF. The chain links TRBV25-1 to TRBJ2-5, with TRBD1 identical over 9 bases. Germline trimming cut 2 bases from V and 11 bases from J; bases unmatched to any gene: 12. The CDR3 contains 15 residues. Germline CDR1 and CDR2: MGHDK and SYGVNS. Full variable domain (outside the CDR3, taken from reference TRBV25-1 and TRBJ2-5): EADIYQTPRYLVIGTGKKITLECSQTMGHDKMYWYQQDPGMELHLIHYSYGVNSTEKGDLSSESTVSRIRTEHFPLTLESARPSHTSQYLCASSEPPGQGWEQYFGPGTRLLVL.

As for this clonotype: One junction end does not reproduce the germline sequence, and a read error may be involved. The rearrangement joins TRBV20-1 to TRBJ1-5; TRBD1 matches 7 bases. This CDR3 is built from 14 residues. Germline CDR1 DFQATT, CDR2 SNEGSKA (reference sequence). CDR3 in amino acids: CSARDRVTNQPQHF. The CDR3 bases are TGCAGTGCAAGAGACAGGGTTACGAATCAGCCCCAGCATTTT.